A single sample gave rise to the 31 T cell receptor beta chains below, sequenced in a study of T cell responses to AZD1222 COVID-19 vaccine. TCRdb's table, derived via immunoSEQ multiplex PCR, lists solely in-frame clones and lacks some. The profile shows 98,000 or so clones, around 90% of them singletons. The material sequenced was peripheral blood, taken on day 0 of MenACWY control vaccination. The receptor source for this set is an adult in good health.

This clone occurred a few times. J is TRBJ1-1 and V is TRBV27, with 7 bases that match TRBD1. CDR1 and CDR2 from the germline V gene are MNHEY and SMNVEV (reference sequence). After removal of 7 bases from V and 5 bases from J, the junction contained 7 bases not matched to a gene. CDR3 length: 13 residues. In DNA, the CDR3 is TGTGCCAGCACAAAATCAGGGGGTACTGAAGCTTTCTTT. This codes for CASTKSGGTEAFF.

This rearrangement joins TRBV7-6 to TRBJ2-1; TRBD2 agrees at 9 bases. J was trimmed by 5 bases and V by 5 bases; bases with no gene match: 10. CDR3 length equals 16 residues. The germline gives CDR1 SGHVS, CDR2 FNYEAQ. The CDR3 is CASSHRGGAPNNEQFF. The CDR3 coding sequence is TGTGCCAGCAGCCATCGCGGGGGGGCACCGAACAATGAGCAGTTCTTC.

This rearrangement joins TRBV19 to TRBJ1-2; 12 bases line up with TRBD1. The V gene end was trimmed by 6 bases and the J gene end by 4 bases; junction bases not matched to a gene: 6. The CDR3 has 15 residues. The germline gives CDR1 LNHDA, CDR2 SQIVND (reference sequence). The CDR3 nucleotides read TGTGCCAGTAGGTTTTCGGGACAGGGGGCCTATGGCTACACCTTC. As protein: CASRFSGQGAYGYTF.

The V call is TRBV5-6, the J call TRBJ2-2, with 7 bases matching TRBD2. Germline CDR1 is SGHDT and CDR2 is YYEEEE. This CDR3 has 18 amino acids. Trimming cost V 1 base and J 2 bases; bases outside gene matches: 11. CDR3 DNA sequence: TGTGCCAGCAGCTTGAGACTAGCTTTGGGACCTAACACCGGGGAGCTGTTTTTT. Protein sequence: CASSLRLALGPNTGELFF. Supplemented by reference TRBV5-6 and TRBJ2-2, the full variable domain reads DAGVTQSPTHLIKTRGQQVTLRCSPKSGHDTVSWYQQALGQGPQFIFQYYEEEERQRGNFPDRFSGHQFPNYSSELNVNALLLGDSALYLCASSLRLALGPNTGELFFGEGSRLTVL.

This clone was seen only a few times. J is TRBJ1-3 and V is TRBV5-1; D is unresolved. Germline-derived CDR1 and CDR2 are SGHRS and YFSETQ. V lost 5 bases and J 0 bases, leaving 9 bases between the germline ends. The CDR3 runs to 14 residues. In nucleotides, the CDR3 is TGCGCCAGCAGGTGGGAAAGCTCTGGAAACACCATATATTTT. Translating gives CASRWESSGNTIYF. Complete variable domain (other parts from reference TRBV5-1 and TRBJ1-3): KAGVTQTPRYLIKTRGQQVTLSCSPISGHRSVSWYQQTPGQGLQFLFEYFSETQRNKGNFPGRFSGRQFSNSRSEMNVSTLELGDSALYLCASRWESSGNTIYFGEGSWLTVV.

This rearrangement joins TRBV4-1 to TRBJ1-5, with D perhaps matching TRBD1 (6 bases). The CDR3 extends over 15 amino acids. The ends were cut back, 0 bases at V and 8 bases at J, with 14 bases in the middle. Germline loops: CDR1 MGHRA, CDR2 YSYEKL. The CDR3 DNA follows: TGCGCCAGCAGCCAAGATATGGACAGCCGTAAGCCCCAGCATTTT. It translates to CASSQDMDSRKPQHF.

The CDR3 sequence is CASNLGHPGGYTF. The DNA for the CDR3 is TGTGCCAGCAACCTTGGACACCCCGGGGGCTACACCTTC. The chain recombines TRBV7-2 with TRBJ1-2, with D perhaps matching TRBD1 (5 bases). The V and J ends lost 7 bases and 8 bases respectively, with 17 bases between them. The CDR3 sequence is 13 residues long. Germline values: CDR1 SGHTA, CDR2 FQGNSA.

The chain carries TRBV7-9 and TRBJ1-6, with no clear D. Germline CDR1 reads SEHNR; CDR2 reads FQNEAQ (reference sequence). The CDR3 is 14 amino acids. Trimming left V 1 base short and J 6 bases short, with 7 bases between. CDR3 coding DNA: TGTGCCAGCAGCTTAGTTTTCGCTAATTCACCCCTCCACTTT. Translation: CASSLVFANSPLHF.

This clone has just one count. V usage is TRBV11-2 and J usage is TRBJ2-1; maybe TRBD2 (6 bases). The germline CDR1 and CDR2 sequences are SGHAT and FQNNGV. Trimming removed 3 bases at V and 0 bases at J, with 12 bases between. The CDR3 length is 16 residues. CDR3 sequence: CASSFITGDSYNEQFF. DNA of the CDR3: TGTGCCAGCAGCTTTATAACGGGGGACTCCTACAATGAGCAGTTCTTC.

CDR3 protein: CASSRTREETQYF. In DNA, the CDR3 is TGTGCCAGCAGTCGGACACGGGAAGAGACCCAGTACTTC. The chain carries TRBV2 and TRBJ2-5; tentatively, D is TRBD1 (5 bases). In germline, CDR1 is SNHLY, CDR2 FYNNEI. The CDR3 sequence is 13 residues long. Trimming shortened V by 5 bases and J by 3 bases, and 10 bases separated the two germline ends.

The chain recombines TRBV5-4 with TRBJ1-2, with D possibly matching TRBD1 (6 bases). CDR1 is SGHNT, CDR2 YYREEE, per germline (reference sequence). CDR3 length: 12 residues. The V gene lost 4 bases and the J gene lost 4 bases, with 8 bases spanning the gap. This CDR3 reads CASSLDSYGYTF. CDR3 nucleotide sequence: TGTGCCAGCAGCCTGGACAGCTATGGCTACACCTTC. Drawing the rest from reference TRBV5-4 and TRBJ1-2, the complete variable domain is ETGVTQSPTHLIKTRGQQVTLRCSSQSGHNTVSWYQQALGQGPQFIFQYYREEENGRGNFPPRFSGLQFPNYSSELNVNALELDDSALYLCASSLDSYGYTFGSGTRLTVV.

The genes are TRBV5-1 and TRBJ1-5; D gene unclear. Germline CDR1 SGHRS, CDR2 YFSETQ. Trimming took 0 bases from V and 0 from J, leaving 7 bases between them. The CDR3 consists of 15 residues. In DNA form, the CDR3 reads TGCGCCAGCAGCTTGGAAGGTTATAGCAATCAGCCCCAGCATTTT. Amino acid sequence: CASSLEGYSNQPQHF.

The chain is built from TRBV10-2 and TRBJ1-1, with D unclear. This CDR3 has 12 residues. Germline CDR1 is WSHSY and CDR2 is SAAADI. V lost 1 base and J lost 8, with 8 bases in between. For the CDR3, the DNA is TGCGCCAGCAGTGAGTATGCAGGAGAAGCTTTCTTT. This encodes CASSEYAGEAFF.

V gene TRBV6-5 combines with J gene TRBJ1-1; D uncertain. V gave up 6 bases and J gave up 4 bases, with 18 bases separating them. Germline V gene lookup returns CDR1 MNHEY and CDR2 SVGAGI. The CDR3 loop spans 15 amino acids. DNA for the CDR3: TGTGCCAGCAGCCATGATCTCCGGGGATCCACTGAAGCTTTCTTT. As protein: CASSHDLRGSTEAFF.

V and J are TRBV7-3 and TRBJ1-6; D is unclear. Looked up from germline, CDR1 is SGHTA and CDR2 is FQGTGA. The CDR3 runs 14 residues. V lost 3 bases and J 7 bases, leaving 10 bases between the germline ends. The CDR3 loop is CASSLGIGNSPLHF. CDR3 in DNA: TGTGCCAGCAGCTTGGGGATTGGAAATTCACCCCTCCACTTT.

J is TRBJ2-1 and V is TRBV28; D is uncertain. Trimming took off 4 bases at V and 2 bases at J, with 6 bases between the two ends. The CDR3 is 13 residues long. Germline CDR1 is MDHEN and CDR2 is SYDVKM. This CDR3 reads CASSSPTYNEQFF. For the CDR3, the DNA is TGTGCCAGCAGTTCTCCTACCTACAATGAGCAGTTCTTC.

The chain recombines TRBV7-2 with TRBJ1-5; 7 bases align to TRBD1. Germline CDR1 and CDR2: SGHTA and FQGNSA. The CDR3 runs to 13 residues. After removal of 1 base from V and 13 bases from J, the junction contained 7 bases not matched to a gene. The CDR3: CASSLGRDSNQHF. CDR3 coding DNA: TGTGCCAGCAGCTTAGGAAGGGACAGCAATCAGCATTTT.

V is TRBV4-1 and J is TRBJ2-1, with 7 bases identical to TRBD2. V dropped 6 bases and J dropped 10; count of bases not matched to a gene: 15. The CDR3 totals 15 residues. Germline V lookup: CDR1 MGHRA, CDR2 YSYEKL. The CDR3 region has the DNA TGCGCCAGCAGTTACACGGGGGGTCCCCAGGCGGAGCAGTTCTTC. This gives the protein CASSYTGGPQAEQFF.

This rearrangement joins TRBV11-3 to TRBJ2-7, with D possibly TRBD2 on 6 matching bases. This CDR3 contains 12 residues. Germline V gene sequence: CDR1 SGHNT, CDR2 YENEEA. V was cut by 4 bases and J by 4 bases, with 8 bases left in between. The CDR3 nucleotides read TGTGCCAGCAGCTCCGCGGGATACGAGCAGTACTTC. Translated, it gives CASSSAGYEQYF.

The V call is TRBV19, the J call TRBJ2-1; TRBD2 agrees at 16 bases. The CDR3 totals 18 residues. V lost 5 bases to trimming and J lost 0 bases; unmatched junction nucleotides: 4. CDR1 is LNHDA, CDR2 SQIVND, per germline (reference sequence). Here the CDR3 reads CASSFGTSGGGSYNEQFF. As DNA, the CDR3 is TGTGCCAGTAGTTTTGGGACTAGCGGGGGGGGCTCCTACAATGAGCAGTTCTTC.

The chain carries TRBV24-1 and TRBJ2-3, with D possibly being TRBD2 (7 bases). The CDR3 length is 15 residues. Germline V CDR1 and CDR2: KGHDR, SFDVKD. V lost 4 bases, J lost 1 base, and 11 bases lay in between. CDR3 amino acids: CATSERGGGTDTQYF. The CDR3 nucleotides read TGTGCCACCAGTGAGCGAGGGGGGGGCACAGATACGCAGTATTTT.

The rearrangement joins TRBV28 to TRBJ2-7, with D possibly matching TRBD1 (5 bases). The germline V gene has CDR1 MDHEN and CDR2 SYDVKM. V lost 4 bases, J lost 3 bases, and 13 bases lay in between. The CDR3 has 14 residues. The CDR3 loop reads CASSSSGALYEQYF. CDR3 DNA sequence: TGTGCCAGCAGTTCCTCTGGGGCACTCTACGAGCAGTACTTC.

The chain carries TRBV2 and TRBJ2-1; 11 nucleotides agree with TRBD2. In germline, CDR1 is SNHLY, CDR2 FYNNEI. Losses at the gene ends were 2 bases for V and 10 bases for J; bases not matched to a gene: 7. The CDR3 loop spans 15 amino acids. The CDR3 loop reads CASSERLAGGREQFF. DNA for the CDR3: TGTGCCAGCAGTGAAAGGCTAGCGGGGGGTAGGGAGCAGTTCTTC.

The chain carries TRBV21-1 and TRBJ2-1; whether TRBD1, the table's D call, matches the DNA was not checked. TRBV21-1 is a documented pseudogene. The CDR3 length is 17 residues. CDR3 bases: TGTGCCAGCAGCAAAGGGGTGAGACAGGGGCACTACAATGAGCAGTTCTTC. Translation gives CASSKGVRQGHYNEQFF.

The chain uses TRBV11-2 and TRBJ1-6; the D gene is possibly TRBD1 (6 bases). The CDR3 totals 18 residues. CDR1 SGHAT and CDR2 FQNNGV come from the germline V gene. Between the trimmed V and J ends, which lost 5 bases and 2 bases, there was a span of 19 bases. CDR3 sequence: CASSRGAGNPPYNSPLHF. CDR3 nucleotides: TGTGCCAGCAGCCGGGGGGCAGGGAATCCCCCCTATAATTCACCCCTCCACTTT.

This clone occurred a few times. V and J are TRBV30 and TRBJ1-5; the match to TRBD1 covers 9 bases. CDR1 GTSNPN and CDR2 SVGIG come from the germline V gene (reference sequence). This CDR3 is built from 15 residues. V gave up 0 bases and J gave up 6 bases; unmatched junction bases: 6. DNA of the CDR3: TGTGCCTGGAGTGTTGGACAGGGGAGTCTTCAGCCCCAGCATTTT. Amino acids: CAWSVGQGSLQPQHF.

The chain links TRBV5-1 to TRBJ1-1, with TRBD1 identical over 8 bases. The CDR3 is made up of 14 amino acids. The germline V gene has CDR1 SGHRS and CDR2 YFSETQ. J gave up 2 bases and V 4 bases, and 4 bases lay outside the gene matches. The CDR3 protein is CASSPDRGNTEAFF. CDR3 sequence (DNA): TGCGCCAGCAGCCCCGACAGGGGCAACACTGAAGCTTTCTTT.

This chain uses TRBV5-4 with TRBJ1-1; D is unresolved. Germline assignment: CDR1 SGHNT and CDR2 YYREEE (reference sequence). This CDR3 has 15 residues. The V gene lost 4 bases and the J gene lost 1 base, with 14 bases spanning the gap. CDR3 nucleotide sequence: TGTGCCAGCAGCCCGAGATGGGGAGCGAACACTGAAGCTTTCTTT. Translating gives CASSPRWGANTEAFF.

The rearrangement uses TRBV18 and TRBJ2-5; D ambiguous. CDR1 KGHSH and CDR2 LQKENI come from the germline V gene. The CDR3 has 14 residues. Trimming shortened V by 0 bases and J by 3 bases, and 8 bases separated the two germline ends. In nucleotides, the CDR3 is TGTGCCAGCTCACCACCTAACGCGGAAGAGACCCAGTACTTC. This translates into CASSPPNAEETQYF. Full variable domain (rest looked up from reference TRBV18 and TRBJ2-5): NAGVMQNPRHLVRRRGQEARLRCSPMKGHSHVYWYRQLPEEGLKFMVYLQKENIIDESGMPKERFSAEFPKEGPSILRIQQVVRGDSAAYFCASSPPNAEETQYFGPGTRLLVL.

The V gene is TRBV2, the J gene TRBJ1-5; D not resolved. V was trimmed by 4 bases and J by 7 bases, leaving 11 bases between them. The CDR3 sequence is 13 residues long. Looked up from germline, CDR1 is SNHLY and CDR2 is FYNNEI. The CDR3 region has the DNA TGTGCCAGCAGTGCAAGGGTACGACAGCCCCAGCATTTT. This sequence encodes CASSARVRQPQHF.

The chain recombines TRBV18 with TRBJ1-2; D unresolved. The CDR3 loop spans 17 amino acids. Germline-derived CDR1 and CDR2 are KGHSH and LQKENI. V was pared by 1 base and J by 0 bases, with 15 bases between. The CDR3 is CASSPQASEWTNYGYTF. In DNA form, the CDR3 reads TGTGCCAGCTCACCACAGGCTTCCGAGTGGACTAACTATGGCTACACCTTC.